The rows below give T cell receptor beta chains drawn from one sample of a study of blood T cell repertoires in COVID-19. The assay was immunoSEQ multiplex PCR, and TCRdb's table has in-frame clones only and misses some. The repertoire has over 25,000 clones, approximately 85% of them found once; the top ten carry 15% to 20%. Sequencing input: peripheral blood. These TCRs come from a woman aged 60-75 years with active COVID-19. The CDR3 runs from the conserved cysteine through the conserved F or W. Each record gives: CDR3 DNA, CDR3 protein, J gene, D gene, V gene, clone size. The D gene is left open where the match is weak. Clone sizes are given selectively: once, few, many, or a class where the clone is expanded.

DNA: TGTGCCAGCAGTTTCCGGGGCAGGGTTGAGGGGGCCGAGCAGTACTTC; CDR3: CASSFRGRVEGAEQYF; J: TRBJ2-7; D: TRBD1; V: TRBV28; size: -
DNA: TGTGCCAGCAGCGTCGGACTAACTAACACCGGGGAGCTGTTTTTT; CDR3: CASSVGLTNTGELFF; J: TRBJ2-2; D: -; V: TRBV9; size: -
DNA: TGTGCCAGCAGTTCCCTAACCGGGACAGACCTAAGAAGTGGTGAGCAGTTCTTC; CDR3: CASSSLTGTDLRSGEQFF; J: TRBJ2-1; D: TRBD1; V: TRBV28; size: -
DNA: TGTGCCAGCAGCTCCACTAGCGCCTACAATGAGCAGTTCTTC; CDR3: CASSSTSAYNEQFF; J: TRBJ2-1; D: TRBD2; V: TRBV11-2; size: -
DNA: TGTGCCAGCAGCCAATTAGGAGCAACTAATGAAAAACTGTTTTTT; CDR3: CASSQLGATNEKLFF; J: TRBJ1-4; D: -; V: TRBV14; size: -
DNA: TGTGCCAGCAGCGGACGGGGTAATGAAAAACTGTTTTTT; CDR3: CASSGRGNEKLFF; J: TRBJ1-4; D: -; V: TRBV13; size: -
DNA: TGTGCCAGCAGTGGGGGGCCCTCTGGAAACACCATATATTTT; CDR3: CASSGGPSGNTIYF; J: TRBJ1-3; D: -; V: TRBV2; size: -
DNA: TGTGCCTGGTGCCGGGACAGCTATGGCTACACCTTC; CDR3: CAWCRDSYGYTF; J: TRBJ1-2; D: TRBD1; V: TRBV30; size: -
DNA: TGTGCCTGGAGTCCACTAGCGGGCGACTACAATGAGCAGTTCTTC; CDR3: CAWSPLAGDYNEQFF; J: TRBJ2-1; D: TRBD2; V: TRBV30; size: -
DNA: TGCGCCAGCAGCTTGGGGCAGGGGGGTAATTCACCCCTCCACTTT; CDR3: CASSLGQGGNSPLHF; J: TRBJ1-6; D: TRBD1; V: TRBV5-1; size: medium-sized
DNA: TGTGCCAGCGACAAGGGACAGACCCTCTCTGGGGCCAACGTCCTGACTTTC; CDR3: CASDKGQTLSGANVLTF; J: TRBJ2-6; D: TRBD1; V: TRBV2; size: -
DNA: TGCAGCGTTGTTAGTGACGACTTAAATCAGCCCCAGCATTTT; CDR3: CSVVSDDLNQPQHF; J: TRBJ1-5; D: -; V: TRBV29-1; size: -
DNA: TGCGCCAGCAGCTCCCTATCTAGCGGGAGCGGCGAGCAGTACTTC; CDR3: CASSSLSSGSGEQYF; J: TRBJ2-7; D: TRBD2; V: TRBV5-1; size: -
DNA: TGCAGCGTTGGAGGGGGTTATGGGAACACTGAAGCTTTCTTT; CDR3: CSVGGGYGNTEAFF; J: TRBJ1-1; D: -; V: TRBV29-1; size: -
DNA: TGCGCCAGCAGCCAAGCGGCTACTAGCGGGGGGTACAATGAGCAGTTCTTC; CDR3: CASSQAATSGGYNEQFF; J: TRBJ2-1; D: TRBD2; V: TRBV4-1; size: -
DNA: TGTGCCAGCAGTTTATTGTCTCAGGGGGTGGCCAAAAACATTCAGTACTTC; CDR3: CASSLLSQGVAKNIQYF; J: TRBJ2-4; D: TRBD1; V: TRBV28; size: -
DNA: TGCGCCAGCAGCGCGCAGGTGGAAGAAAAACTGTTTTTT; CDR3: CASSAQVEEKLFF; J: TRBJ1-4; D: -; V: TRBV5-1; size: -
DNA: TGTGCCAGCAGTTTATCTCCCTACCGGGGGGGCTCCTACAATGAGCAGTTCTTC; CDR3: CASSLSPYRGGSYNEQFF; J: TRBJ2-1; D: TRBD2; V: TRBV27; size: once
DNA: TGTGCCAGCAGTCACGGACAGGGGACAGATACGCAGTATTTT; CDR3: CASSHGQGTDTQYF; J: TRBJ2-3; D: TRBD1; V: TRBV5-6; size: -
DNA: TGCGCCAGCAGCCCCCAGTCTAGCGGCTACTACAATGAGCAGTTCTTC; CDR3: CASSPQSSGYYNEQFF; J: TRBJ2-1; D: TRBD2; V: TRBV4-1; size: -
DNA: TGTGCCAGTACGGACGGACTTGGTGGGGCCAACGTCCTGACTTTC; CDR3: CASTDGLGGANVLTF; J: TRBJ2-6; D: -; V: TRBV2; size: -
DNA: TGTGCCAGCAGCGCACAAGGACTCACCAATGAGCAGTTCTTC; CDR3: CASSAQGLTNEQFF; J: TRBJ2-1; D: -; V: TRBV7-3; size: -
DNA: TGTGCCAGCAGCGAACTGGCAGGCAATTCACCCCTCCACTTT; CDR3: CASSELAGNSPLHF; J: TRBJ1-6; D: -; V: TRBV14; size: few
DNA: TGTGCCAGCAGCTTAGGCCGCGATCAGCCCCAGCATTTT; CDR3: CASSLGRDQPQHF; J: TRBJ1-5; D: -; V: TRBV7-8; size: -
DNA: TGCGCCAGCAGCCCAAGGTCGTCTAGCGGGAGGATGAGGGGTCTCTACTACGAGCAGTACTTC; CDR3: CASSPRSSSGRMRGLYYEQYF; J: TRBJ2-7; D: TRBD2; V: TRBV4-1; size: -
DNA: TGTGCCACCAGTGATTTTCGAGCGGGAGGTTTGGGTGAGCAGTTCTTC; CDR3: CATSDFRAGGLGEQFF; J: TRBJ2-1; D: TRBD2; V: TRBV24-1; size: -
DNA: TGCGCCAGCAGCATGGGGGCAGGGTCACTTGGCTACACCTTC; CDR3: CASSMGAGSLGYTF; J: TRBJ1-2; D: -; V: TRBV5-1; size: -
DNA: TGCGCCAGCAGCCATAAGGACAGGGATTTTTATAATTCACCCCTCCACTTT; CDR3: CASSHKDRDFYNSPLHF; J: TRBJ1-6; D: TRBD1; V: TRBV4-1; size: -
DNA: TGTGCCAGCAGTTATACTCTGCGGCTAGCGGGAGGAGGCACAGATACGCAGTATTTT; CDR3: CASSYTLRLAGGGTDTQYF; J: TRBJ2-3; D: TRBD2; V: TRBV28; size: -
DNA: TGTGCCAGCAGCCAAATTCGGGGGGTAGGGAACTCACCCCTCCACTTT; CDR3: CASSQIRGVGNSPLHF; J: TRBJ1-6; D: -; V: TRBV4-2; size: few
DNA: TGCGCCAGCAGCTTGACAGCCATGAACACTGAAGCTTTCTTT; CDR3: CASSLTAMNTEAFF; J: TRBJ1-1; D: -; V: TRBV5-1; size: -
DNA: TGTGCCAGCTCACCACCGAATGGAGTACAGGGGGCTGGCGGGGAGCTGTTTTTT; CDR3: CASSPPNGVQGAGGELFF; J: TRBJ2-2; D: TRBD1; V: TRBV18; size: -
DNA: TGTGCCAGCAGCTTTGCGTCGTTTGTGTCAGGGGGGTCCCCTCACTACGAGCAGTACTTC; CDR3: CASSFASFVSGGSPHYEQYF; J: TRBJ2-7; D: -; V: TRBV12-1; size: -
DNA: TGTGCCATCACGGACAGGGTGGACTACGAGCAGTACTTC; CDR3: CAITDRVDYEQYF; J: TRBJ2-7; D: TRBD1; V: TRBV10-3; size: -
DNA: TGTGCCACCAGCAGAGCCAATCTAGGATCCTACGAGCAGTACTTC; CDR3: CATSRANLGSYEQYF; J: TRBJ2-7; D: -; V: TRBV15; size: -
DNA: TGTGCCAGTAGTCACAGGGTTGCAGAGACCCAGTACTTC; CDR3: CASSHRVAETQYF; J: TRBJ2-5; D: -; V: TRBV19; size: -
DNA: TGTGCCAGCAGCGCCCCTAGCATTATCGGAGATACGCAGTATTTT; CDR3: CASSAPSIIGDTQYF; J: TRBJ2-3; D: -; V: TRBV7-9; size: -
DNA: TGTGCCACCAGTGAACTCGGGACTAGCGACAATGAGCAGTTCTTC; CDR3: CATSELGTSDNEQFF; J: TRBJ2-1; D: TRBD2; V: TRBV24-1; size: -
DNA: TGTGCCAGCAGTGCCGACAGGGGGACGTATAATTCACCCCTCCACTTT; CDR3: CASSADRGTYNSPLHF; J: TRBJ1-6; D: TRBD1; V: TRBV2; size: -
DNA: TGTGCCAGCAGCCCGGGAGCAACTAATGAAAAACTGTTTTTT; CDR3: CASSPGATNEKLFF; J: TRBJ1-4; D: -; V: TRBV7-9; size: once
DNA: TGCGCCAGCAGCCCACGACAGGGAGTCTCTGGGGCCAACGTCCTGACTTTC; CDR3: CASSPRQGVSGANVLTF; J: TRBJ2-6; D: TRBD1; V: TRBV4-1; size: -
DNA: TGTGCCAGCTCACTATCCCAGGCCGGGTCGGGGGATACGCAGTATTTT; CDR3: CASSLSQAGSGDTQYF; J: TRBJ2-3; D: -; V: TRBV18; size: -
DNA: TGTGCCAGCAGCGTCGGACAGGGGGATGGCTACACCTTC; CDR3: CASSVGQGDGYTF; J: TRBJ1-2; D: TRBD1; V: TRBV9; size: -
DNA: TGCGCCAGCAGCGCTGGGACAGACAACTATGGCTACACCTTC; CDR3: CASSAGTDNYGYTF; J: TRBJ1-2; D: TRBD1; V: TRBV10-2; size: -
DNA: TGTGCCAGCAGTTACTCGATCCGAGGGCCCTACGAGCAGTACTTC; CDR3: CASSYSIRGPYEQYF; J: TRBJ2-7; D: -; V: TRBV6-5; size: -
DNA: TGTGCCACCAGTGATCCCCAGGGGGATAGCAATCAGCCCCAGCATTTT; CDR3: CATSDPQGDSNQPQHF; J: TRBJ1-5; D: TRBD1; V: TRBV24-1; size: -
DNA: TGTGCCAGCAGCGTAGACATGGGGAGGGGGACCTACAATGAGCAGTTCTTC; CDR3: CASSVDMGRGTYNEQFF; J: TRBJ2-1; D: -; V: TRBV5-4; size: -
DNA: TGCAGCGTGACAGCGGGGGGCACAGATACGCAGTATTTT; CDR3: CSVTAGGTDTQYF; J: TRBJ2-3; D: TRBD2; V: TRBV29-1; size: -
DNA: TGCGCCAGCAGGGGACAGGGCCTTGGCACAGATACGCAGTATTTT; CDR3: CASRGQGLGTDTQYF; J: TRBJ2-3; D: TRBD1; V: TRBV5-1; size: -
DNA: TGCAGCGTTGAAGACCGGACAGGAGGAGGGACCCAGTACTTC; CDR3: CSVEDRTGGGTQYF; J: TRBJ2-5; D: TRBD1; V: TRBV29-1; size: -
DNA: TGTGCCAGAAGCGCGATGACAGGGATGACCTACAATGAGCAGTTCTTC; CDR3: CARSAMTGMTYNEQFF; J: TRBJ2-1; D: TRBD1; V: TRBV5-3; size: -
DNA: TGTGCCAGCAGCCAACGGAGCTCCTACAATGAGCAGTTCTTC; CDR3: CASSQRSSYNEQFF; J: TRBJ2-1; D: -; V: TRBV3-1/TRBV3-2; size: few
DNA: TGCGCCAGCAGCCTGGACGCGGCAGGGCAGGCGGTAACCTTC; CDR3: CASSLDAAGQAVTF; J: TRBJ1-2; D: -; V: TRBV5-1; size: few
DNA: TGTGCCAGCAGTGAGACGGGGAATACGCAGTATTTT; CDR3: CASSETGNTQYF; J: TRBJ2-3; D: -; V: TRBV6-4; size: -
DNA: TGTGCCAGTAGTATAGGAGGGGGCATCAAAGAAAAACTGTTTTTT; CDR3: CASSIGGGIKEKLFF; J: TRBJ1-4; D: TRBD1; V: TRBV19; size: -
DNA: TGTGCCAGCAGCCAATTTAGCGGGAGTGGGTACGGGGAGCTGTTTTTT; CDR3: CASSQFSGSGYGELFF; J: TRBJ2-2; D: TRBD2; V: TRBV7-2; size: -
DNA: TGTGCAAGTCGCTTAGCGGGCATCCGAAGGGGGCTTTACGAGCAGTACTTC; CDR3: CASRLAGIRRGLYEQYF; J: TRBJ2-7; D: -; V: TRBV12-2; size: -
DNA: TGTGCCAGCTCTCCTCAGGGTAACACTGAAGCTTTCTTT; CDR3: CASSPQGNTEAFF; J: TRBJ1-1; D: -; V: TRBV18; size: -